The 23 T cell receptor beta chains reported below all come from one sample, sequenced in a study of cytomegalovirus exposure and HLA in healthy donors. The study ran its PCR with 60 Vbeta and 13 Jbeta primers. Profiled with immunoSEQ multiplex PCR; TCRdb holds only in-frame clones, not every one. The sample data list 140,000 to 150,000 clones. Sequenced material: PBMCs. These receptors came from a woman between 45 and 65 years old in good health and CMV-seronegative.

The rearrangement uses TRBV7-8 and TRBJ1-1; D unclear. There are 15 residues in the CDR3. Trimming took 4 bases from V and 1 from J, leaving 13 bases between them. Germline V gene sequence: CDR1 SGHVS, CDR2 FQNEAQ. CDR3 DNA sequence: TGTGCCAGCAGCTCAAATGGTCGGGGGAACACTGAAGCTTTCTTT. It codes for CASSSNGRGNTEAFF.

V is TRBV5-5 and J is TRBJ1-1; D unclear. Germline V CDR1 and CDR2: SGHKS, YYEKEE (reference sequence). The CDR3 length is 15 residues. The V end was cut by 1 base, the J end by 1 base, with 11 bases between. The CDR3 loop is CASSLFEIGNTEAFF. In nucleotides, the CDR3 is TGTGCCAGCAGCTTGTTTGAGATCGGGAACACTGAAGCTTTCTTT.

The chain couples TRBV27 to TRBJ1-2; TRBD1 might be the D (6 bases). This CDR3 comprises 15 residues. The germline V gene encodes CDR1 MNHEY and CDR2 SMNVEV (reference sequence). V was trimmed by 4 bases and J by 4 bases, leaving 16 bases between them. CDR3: CASSSGQGRVYGYTF. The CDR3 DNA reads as TGTGCCAGCAGTTCCGGCCAGGGGAGGGTCTATGGCTACACCTTC.

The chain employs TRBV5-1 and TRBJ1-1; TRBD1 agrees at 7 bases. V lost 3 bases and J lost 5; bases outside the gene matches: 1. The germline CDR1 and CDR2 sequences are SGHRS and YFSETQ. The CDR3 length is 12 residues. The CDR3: CASSSTGTEAFF. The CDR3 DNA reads TGCGCCAGCAGCTCGACAGGGACTGAAGCTTTCTTT.

DNA of the CDR3: TGTGCCAGTAGTCCCGGGACAGGGGGCGTTAAGAACACCGGGGAGCTGTTTTTT. This translates into CASSPGTGGVKNTGELFF. The chain carries TRBV19 and TRBJ2-2; 12 nucleotides line up with TRBD1. V trimming: 5 bases; J trimming: 1 base; junction bases outside the gene matches: 8. The CDR3 totals 18 residues. CDR1 LNHDA and CDR2 SQIVND come from the germline V gene (reference sequence).

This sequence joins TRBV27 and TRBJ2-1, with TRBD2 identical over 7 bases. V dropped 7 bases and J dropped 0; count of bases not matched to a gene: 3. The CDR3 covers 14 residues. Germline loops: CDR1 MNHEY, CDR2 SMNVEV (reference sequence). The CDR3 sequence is CASNGGSSYNEQFF. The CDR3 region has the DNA TGTGCCAGCAACGGCGGGAGCTCCTACAATGAGCAGTTCTTC.

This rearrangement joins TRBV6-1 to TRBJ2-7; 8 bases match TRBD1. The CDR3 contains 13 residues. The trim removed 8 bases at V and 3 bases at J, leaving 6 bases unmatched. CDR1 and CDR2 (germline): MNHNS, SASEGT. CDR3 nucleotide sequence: TGTGCCAGCTTTGGGGACAGGTACTACGAGCAGTACTTC. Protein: CASFGDRYYEQYF.

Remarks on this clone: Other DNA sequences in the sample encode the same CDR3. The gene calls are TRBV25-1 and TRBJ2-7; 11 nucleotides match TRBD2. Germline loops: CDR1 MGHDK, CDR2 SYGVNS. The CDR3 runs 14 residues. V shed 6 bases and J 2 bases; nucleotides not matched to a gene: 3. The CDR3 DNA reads TGTGCCAGCAGGGGACTAGCGGCAGCCTACGAGCAGTACTTC. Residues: CASRGLAAAYEQYF.

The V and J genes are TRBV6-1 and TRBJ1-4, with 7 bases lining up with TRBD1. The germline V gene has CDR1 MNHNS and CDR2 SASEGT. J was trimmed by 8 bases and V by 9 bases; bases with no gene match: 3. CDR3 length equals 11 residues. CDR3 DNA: TGTGCCAGTAGGACAGGAGAAAAACTGTTTTTT. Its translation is CASRTGEKLFF.

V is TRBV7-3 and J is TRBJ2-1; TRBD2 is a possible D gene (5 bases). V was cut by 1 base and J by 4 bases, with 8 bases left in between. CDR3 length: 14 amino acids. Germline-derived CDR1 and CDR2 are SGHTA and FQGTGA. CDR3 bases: TGTGCCAGCAGCTTAAGCGGGCAGTACAATGAGCAGTTCTTC. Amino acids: CASSLSGQYNEQFF.

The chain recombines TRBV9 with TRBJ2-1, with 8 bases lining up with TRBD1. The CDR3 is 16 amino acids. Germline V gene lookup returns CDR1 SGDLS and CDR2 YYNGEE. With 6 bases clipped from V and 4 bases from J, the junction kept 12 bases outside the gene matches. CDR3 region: CASIRCGDRMYNEQFF. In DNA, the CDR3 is TGTGCCAGCATACGGTGTGGGGACAGGATGTACAATGAGCAGTTCTTC.

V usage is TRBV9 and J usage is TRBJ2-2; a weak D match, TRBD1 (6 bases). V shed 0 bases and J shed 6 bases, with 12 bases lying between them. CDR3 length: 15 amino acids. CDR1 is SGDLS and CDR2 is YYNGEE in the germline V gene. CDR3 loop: CASSVANRVSGELFF. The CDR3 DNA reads TGTGCCAGCAGCGTAGCTAACAGGGTGTCCGGGGAGCTGTTTTTT.

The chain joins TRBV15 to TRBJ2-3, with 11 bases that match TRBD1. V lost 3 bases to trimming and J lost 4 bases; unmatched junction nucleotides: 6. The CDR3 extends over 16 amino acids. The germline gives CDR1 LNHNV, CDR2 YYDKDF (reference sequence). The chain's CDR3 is CATSSIPGQGADTQYF. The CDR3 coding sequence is TGTGCCACCAGCAGTATTCCGGGACAGGGGGCAGATACGCAGTATTTT.

CDR3 amino acids: CASSGGPGQLSGNTIYF. The CDR3 region has the DNA TGTGCCAGCAGCGGTGGGCCCGGACAGCTGTCTGGAAACACCATATATTTT. V usage is TRBV9 and J usage is TRBJ1-3, with D perhaps TRBD1 (6 bases). CDR1 and CDR2 from the germline V gene are SGDLS and YYNGEE. The ends were cut back, 3 bases at V and 1 base at J, with 17 bases in the middle. The CDR3 consists of 17 residues.

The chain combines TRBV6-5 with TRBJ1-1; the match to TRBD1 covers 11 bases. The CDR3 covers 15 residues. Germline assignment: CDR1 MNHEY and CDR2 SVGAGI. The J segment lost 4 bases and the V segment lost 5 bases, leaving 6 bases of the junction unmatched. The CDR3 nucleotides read TGTGCCAGCAGTAGGACAGGGGGCGGCTTCACTGAAGCTTTCTTT. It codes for CASSRTGGGFTEAFF.

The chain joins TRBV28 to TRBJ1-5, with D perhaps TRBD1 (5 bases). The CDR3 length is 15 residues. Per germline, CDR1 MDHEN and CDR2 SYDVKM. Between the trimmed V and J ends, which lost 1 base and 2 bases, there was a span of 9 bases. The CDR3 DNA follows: TGTGCCAGCAGTTTATCCAGGGAAGGCAATCAGCCCCAGCATTTT. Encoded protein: CASSLSREGNQPQHF.

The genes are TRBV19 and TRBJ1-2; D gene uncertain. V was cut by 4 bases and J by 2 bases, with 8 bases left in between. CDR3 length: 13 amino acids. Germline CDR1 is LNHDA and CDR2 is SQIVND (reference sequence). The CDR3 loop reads CASSRAGNYGYTF. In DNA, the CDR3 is TGTGCCAGTAGTAGGGCGGGAAACTATGGCTACACCTTC. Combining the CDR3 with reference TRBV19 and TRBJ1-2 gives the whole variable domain DGGITQSPKYLFRKEGQNVTLSCEQNLNHDAMYWYRQDPGQGLRLIYYSQIVNDFQKGDIAEGYSVSREKKESFPLTVTSAQKNPTAFYLCASSRAGNYGYTFGSGTRLTVV.

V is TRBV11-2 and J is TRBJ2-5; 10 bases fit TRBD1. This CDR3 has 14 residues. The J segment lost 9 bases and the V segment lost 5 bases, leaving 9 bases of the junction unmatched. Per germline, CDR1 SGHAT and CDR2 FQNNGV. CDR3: CASSLGGQGDAQYF. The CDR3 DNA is TGTGCCAGCAGCCTGGGTGGACAGGGGGACGCCCAGTACTTC.

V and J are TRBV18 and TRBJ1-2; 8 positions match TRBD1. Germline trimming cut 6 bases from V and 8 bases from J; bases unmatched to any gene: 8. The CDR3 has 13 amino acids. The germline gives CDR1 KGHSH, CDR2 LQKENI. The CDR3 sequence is CASSLQGVGGYTF. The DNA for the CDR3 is TGTGCCAGCTCTCTACAGGGGGTTGGAGGCTACACCTTC.

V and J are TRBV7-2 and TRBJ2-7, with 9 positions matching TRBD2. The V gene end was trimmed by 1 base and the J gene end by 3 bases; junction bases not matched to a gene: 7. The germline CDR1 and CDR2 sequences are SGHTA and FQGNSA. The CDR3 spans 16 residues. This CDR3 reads CASSLESGRSYYEQYF. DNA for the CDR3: TGTGCCAGCAGCTTAGAGAGCGGGAGGAGCTACTACGAGCAGTACTTC.

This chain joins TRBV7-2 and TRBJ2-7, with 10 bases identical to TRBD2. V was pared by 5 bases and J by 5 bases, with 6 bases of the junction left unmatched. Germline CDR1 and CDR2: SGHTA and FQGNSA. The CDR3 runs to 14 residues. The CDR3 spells CASSASSGSDEQYF. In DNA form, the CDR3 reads TGTGCCAGCAGCGCCTCTAGCGGGAGCGACGAGCAGTACTTC.

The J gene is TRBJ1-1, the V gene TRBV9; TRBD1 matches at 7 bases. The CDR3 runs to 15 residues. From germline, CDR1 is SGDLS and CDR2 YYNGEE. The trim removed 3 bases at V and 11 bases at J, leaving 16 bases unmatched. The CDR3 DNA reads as TGTGCCAGCAGCGGCGAGGGCCGACAGGGAGCGGTGGCTTTCTTT. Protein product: CASSGEGRQGAVAFF.

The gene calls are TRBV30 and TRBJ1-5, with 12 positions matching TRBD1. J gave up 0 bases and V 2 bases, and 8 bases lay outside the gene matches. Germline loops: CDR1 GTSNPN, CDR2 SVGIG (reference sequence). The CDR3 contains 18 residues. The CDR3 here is CAWSSRDRGPFSNQPQHF. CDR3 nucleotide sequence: TGTGCCTGGAGTTCAAGGGACAGGGGGCCCTTTAGCAATCAGCCCCAGCATTTT.